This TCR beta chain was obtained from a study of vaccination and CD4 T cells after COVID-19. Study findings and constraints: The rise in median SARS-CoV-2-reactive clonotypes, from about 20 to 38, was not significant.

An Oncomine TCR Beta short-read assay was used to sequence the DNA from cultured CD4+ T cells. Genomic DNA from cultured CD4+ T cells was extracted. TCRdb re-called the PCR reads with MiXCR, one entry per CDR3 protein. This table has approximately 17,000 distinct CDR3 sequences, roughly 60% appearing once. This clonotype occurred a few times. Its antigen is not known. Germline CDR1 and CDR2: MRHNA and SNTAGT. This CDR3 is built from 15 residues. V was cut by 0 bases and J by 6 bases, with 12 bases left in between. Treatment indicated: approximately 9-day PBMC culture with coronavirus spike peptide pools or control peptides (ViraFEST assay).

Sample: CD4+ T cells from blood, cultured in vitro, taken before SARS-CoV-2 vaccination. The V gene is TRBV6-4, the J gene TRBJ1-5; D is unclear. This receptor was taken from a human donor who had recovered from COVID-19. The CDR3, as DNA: TGTGCCAGCAGTGACTCGCCTGGTTCCGGTCAGCCCCAGCATTTT. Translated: CASSDSPGSGQPQHF.